The 20 T cell receptor beta chains in this list originate from one sample, sequenced in a study of T cells in tumors after PD-1 blockade. Assay: immunoSEQ multiplex PCR; the TCRdb copy retains only in-frame clones and omits some. The table shows fewer than 55,000 clones, with 81% occurring only once. This specimen consisted of PBMCs, obtained before anti-PD-1 treatment. The receptors here all came from a human donor with basal cell carcinoma.

The rearrangement joins TRBV6-5 to TRBJ2-7; 7 positions agree with TRBD1. With 5 bases clipped from V and 4 bases from J, the junction kept 11 bases outside the gene matches. The CDR3 has 15 amino acids. The germline V gene has CDR1 MNHEY and CDR2 SVGAGI. In DNA, the CDR3 is TGTGCCAGCAGTCCCAATCCGGGACAGCTGTACGAGCAGTACTTC. It is translated as CASSPNPGQLYEQYF.

The rearrangement joins TRBV9 to TRBJ2-1, with no clear D. Looked up from germline, CDR1 is SGDLS and CDR2 is YYNGEE. The CDR3 has 13 residues. Trimming left V 4 bases short and J 9 bases short, with 14 bases between. The CDR3 sequence: CASSSPPWGEQFF. The CDR3 DNA sequence: TGTGCCAGCAGCTCTCCCCCCTGGGGTGAGCAGTTCTTC.

The chain combines TRBV7-9 with TRBJ2-3; 15 nucleotides agree with TRBD2. The CDR3 covers 16 residues. V was clipped by 5 bases and J by 4 bases; unmatched bases: 4. CDR1 is SEHNR and CDR2 is FQNEAQ in the germline V gene (reference sequence). CDR3 sequence (DNA): TGTGCCAGCAGCAGGACTAGCGGGGGGGTCGCAGATACGCAGTATTTT. The encoded protein is CASSRTSGGVADTQYF.

The rearrangement joins TRBV6-5 to TRBJ1-1; TRBD1 might be the D (6 bases). The CDR3 runs to 15 residues. Germline V gene sequence: CDR1 MNHEY, CDR2 SVGAGI. V gave up 4 bases and J gave up 4 bases, with 16 bases separating them. CDR3 protein: CASSWTGHMSTEAFF. CDR3 nucleotide sequence: TGTGCCAGCAGTTGGACGGGACATATGAGCACTGAAGCTTTCTTT.

The rearrangement uses TRBV2 and TRBJ2-3, with 9 bases that match TRBD2. CDR3 length: 14 amino acids. V was clipped by 4 bases and J by 5 bases; unmatched bases: 4. Germline CDR1 and CDR2: SNHLY and FYNNEI. The chain's CDR3 is CASSVAGVGDTQYF. The CDR3 DNA sequence: TGTGCCAGCAGTGTAGCGGGGGTTGGAGATACGCAGTATTTT. Together with reference TRBV2 and TRBJ2-3, the CDR3 gives the full variable domain: EPEVTQTPSHQVTQMGQEVILRCVPISNHLYFYWYRQILGQKVEFLVSFYNNEISEKSEIFDDQFSVERPDGSNFTLKIRSTKLEDSAMYFCASSVAGVGDTQYFGPGTRLTVL.

The V gene is TRBV4-1, the J gene TRBJ2-5; D remains unclear. Looked up from germline, CDR1 is MGHRA and CDR2 is YSYEKL. V was pared by 4 bases and J by 5 bases, with 20 bases between. This CDR3 region has 16 residues. DNA for the CDR3: TGCGCCAGCAGCCCCGTACCGCGAGCTTCCTTGGAGACCCAGTACTTC. Amino acid sequence: CASSPVPRASLETQYF.

The genes are TRBV1 and TRBJ2-3; the table's D gene call, TRBD2, was not cross checked with the DNA. TRBV1 is a pseudogene locus. The CDR3 extends over 17 amino acids. CDR3 in amino acids: CTSSLSTSGGVTDTQYF. CDR3 in DNA: TGCACCAGCAGCCTATCGACTAGCGGGGGCGTTACAGATACGCAGTATTTT.

This clone was picked up a small number of times. The V gene is TRBV7-9, the J gene TRBJ1-1, with 8 bases aligning to TRBD1. V lost 3 bases, J lost 5 bases, and 5 bases stayed unmatched. The CDR3 loop spans 14 amino acids. CDR1 SEHNR and CDR2 FQNEAQ come from the germline V gene (reference sequence). DNA for the CDR3: TGTGCCAGCAGCTTTACAGGGGGGAGGACTGAAGCTTTCTTT. Its protein product is CASSFTGGRTEAFF. Filled out from reference TRBV7-9 and TRBJ1-1, the complete variable domain reads DTGVSQNPRHKITKRGQNVTFRCDPISEHNRLYWYRQTLGQGPEFLTYFQNEAQLEKSRLLSDRFSAERPKGSFSTLEIQRTEQGDSAMYLCASSFTGGRTEAFFGQGTRLTVV.

This clone was detected once. The chain uses TRBV2 and TRBJ2-1; TRBD2 matches 13 bases. The CDR3 runs to 16 residues. The V gene end was trimmed by 6 bases and the J gene end by 3 bases; junction bases not matched to a gene: 5. Germline V gives CDR1 SNHLY, CDR2 FYNNEI. The CDR3 sequence is CASRETSGGFYNEQFF. The CDR3 coding sequence is TGTGCCAGCAGGGAGACTAGCGGGGGGTTCTACAATGAGCAGTTCTTC.

This clone showed up just once. The genes are TRBV7-9 and TRBJ2-4, with a weak D call TRBD2 (5 bases). V shed 1 base and J shed 3 bases, with 10 bases lying between them. The CDR3 totals 15 residues. Germline lookup yields CDR1 SEHNR and CDR2 FQNEAQ (reference sequence). This chain's CDR3 is CASSLGVDYKNIQYF. The CDR3, as DNA: TGTGCCAGCAGCTTAGGGGTAGACTACAAAAACATTCAGTACTTC.

This clone was observed once. The chain uses TRBV30 and TRBJ2-2; 9 bases line up with TRBD1. This CDR3 has 19 amino acids. Germline lookup yields CDR1 GTSNPN and CDR2 SVGIG (reference sequence). The J segment lost 5 bases and the V segment lost 5 bases, leaving 21 bases of the junction unmatched. The CDR3 DNA sequence: TGTGCCTGGGGGGGACGGGACAGGGTGTTAATAGGTGGAACCGGGGAGCTGTTTTTT. Amino acid sequence: CAWGGRDRVLIGGTGELFF.

The chain is built from TRBV5-5 and TRBJ1-5; D is possibly TRBD1 (6 bases). Germline lookup yields CDR1 SGHKS and CDR2 YYEKEE (reference sequence). The ends were cut back, 5 bases at V and 4 bases at J, with 13 bases in the middle. This CDR3 has 14 amino acids. CDR3 sequence (DNA): TGTGCCAGCAGAGGGCAGGGGTTTAATCAGCCCCAGCATTTT. Its protein is CASRGQGFNQPQHF. The full variable domain, its missing parts supplied by reference TRBV5-5 and TRBJ1-5, is DAGVTQSPTHLIKTRGQQVTLRCSPISGHKSVSWYQQVLGQGPQFIFQYYEKEERGRGNFPDRFSARQFPNYSSELNVNALLLGDSALYLCASRGQGFNQPQHFGDGTRLSIL.

This clone has only a few counts. The V and J genes are TRBV3-1 (or the pseudogene TRBV3-2) and TRBJ1-5; 8 nucleotides align to TRBD1. The CDR3 runs to 14 residues. CDR1 and CDR2 from the germline V gene are LGHDT and YNNKEL (reference sequence). V trimming: 5 bases; J trimming: 4 bases; junction bases outside the gene matches: 4. CDR3: CASSFGQGNQPQHF. The CDR3 nucleotides read TGTGCCAGCAGCTTTGGACAGGGTAATCAGCCCCAGCATTTT.

This clone was counted a few times. This same CDR3 is encoded by further DNA sequences in the sample. The chain carries TRBV30 and TRBJ1-5; D might be TRBD1 (5 bases). This CDR3 comprises 13 residues. Trimming cost V 2 bases and J 6 bases, with 11 bases left between them. CDR1 is GTSNPN and CDR2 is SVGIG in the germline V gene (reference sequence). CDR3 sequence: CAWSRQGLQPQHF. DNA of the CDR3: TGTGCCTGGAGTCGGCAGGGTCTTCAGCCCCAGCATTTT.

This chain joins TRBV27 and TRBJ2-1; no reliable D call. This CDR3 has 17 amino acids. V was clipped by 0 bases and J by 8 bases, with 20 bases between them. The germline V gene encodes CDR1 MNHEY and CDR2 SMNVEV (reference sequence). In DNA, the CDR3 is TGTGCCAGCAGTTTATCGAACTCTCCCTCTCTTGATGATGAGCAGTTCTTC. This sequence encodes CASSLSNSPSLDDEQFF.

The chain recombines TRBV19 with TRBJ2-1, with 11 bases lining up with TRBD1. Germline CDR1 and CDR2: LNHDA and SQIVND (reference sequence). This CDR3 is built from 15 residues. Germline trimming cut 1 base from V and 6 bases from J; bases unmatched to any gene: 2. The CDR3 nucleotides read TGTGCCAGTAGTATAGCAGGACAGGGGGCCAATGAGCAGTTCTTC. Residues: CASSIAGQGANEQFF.

The chain joins TRBV5-1 to TRBJ1-2, with TRBD1 identical over 10 bases. V was pared by 3 bases and J by 4 bases, with 6 bases of the junction left unmatched. In germline, CDR1 is SGHRS, CDR2 YFSETQ. This CDR3 is built from 15 residues. In DNA form, the CDR3 reads TGCGCCAGCAGCTCAGGACAGGGGGTCCTCTATGGCTACACCTTC. Its translation: CASSSGQGVLYGYTF.

The V gene is TRBV2, the J gene TRBJ2-1, with D hard to call. CDR3 length: 13 residues. V lost 6 bases and J lost 4, with 10 bases in between. Germline CDR1 SNHLY, CDR2 FYNNEI. CDR3 amino acids: CASREQPYNEQFF. The CDR3, as DNA: TGTGCCAGCAGGGAACAGCCTTACAATGAGCAGTTCTTC.

This chain links TRBV10-3 with TRBJ2-3, with TRBD1 matching 10 bases. V gave up 0 bases and J gave up 0 bases; unmatched junction bases: 6. Germline V CDR1 and CDR2: ENHRY, SYGVKD. The CDR3 contains 18 residues. The CDR3 is CAISESSRTGGSTDTQYF. The CDR3 region has the DNA TGTGCCATCAGTGAGTCATCCCGGACAGGGGGGAGCACAGATACGCAGTATTTT.

The chain employs TRBV10-3 and TRBJ2-7; 8 positions match TRBD1. CDR3 length equals 13 residues. Trimming at V came to 3 bases and at J to 5 bases, leaving 3 bases not matched to a gene. Germline values: CDR1 ENHRY, CDR2 SYGVKD. The CDR3 loop reads CAISDRGRDEQYF. CDR3 sequence (DNA): TGTGCCATCAGTGACAGGGGGCGCGACGAGCAGTACTTC.